One and the same sample provided the 7 T cell receptor beta chains below, sequenced in a study of T cells in localized non-small cell lung cancer (dated by TCRdb to the early 2020s). Receptor libraries were prepared by the immunoSEQ multiplex PCR assay. The immuneACCESS repertoire file appears here via TCRdb, limited to in-frame rearrangements. These files lack a portion of the clones; in checked studies, under half of the deficit traces to unresolved V genes, and the cause of the others is not known. For this sample the table gives about 59,000 clones, of which about nine tenths were detected only once. The top ten hold 20% of the sample. Sequenced here: peripheral blood, sampled before any cancer treatment. Receptors were obtained from a man aged 35-69 years with stage I lung adenocarcinoma.

V is TRBV19 and J is TRBJ1-1; possibly TRBD1 for D (5 bases). The CDR3 runs to 15 residues. V was clipped by 6 bases and J by 3 bases, with 17 bases between them. Looked up from germline, CDR1 is LNHDA and CDR2 is SQIVND (reference sequence). The chain's CDR3 is CASRGVGSLDTEAFF. DNA for the CDR3: TGTGCCAGTAGAGGGGTAGGGTCGTTGGACACTGAAGCTTTCTTT.

This clone is a singleton in its sample. This chain links TRBV2 with TRBJ2-7; D possibly corresponds to TRBD2 (5 bases). CDR1 SNHLY and CDR2 FYNNEI come from the germline V gene. Trimming took 4 bases from V and 10 from J, leaving 14 bases between them. This CDR3 spans 12 amino acids. CDR3 DNA: TGTGCCAGCAGTGTAGCACGGGAAGGTCAGTACTTC. This sequence encodes CASSVAREGQYF.

This chain uses TRBV2 with TRBJ2-3; 7 bases map to TRBD1. The CDR3 is made up of 14 amino acids. The ends lost 6 bases at V and 2 bases at J; junction bases unmatched: 5. Germline-derived CDR1 and CDR2 are SNHLY and FYNNEI. DNA of the CDR3: TGTGCCAGCAGCGCACAGGGGACCACAGATACGCAGTATTTT. Amino acids: CASSAQGTTDTQYF.

The genes are TRBV5-4 and TRBJ2-3; perhaps TRBD2 as D (6 bases). CDR3 length equals 15 residues. V lost 4 bases, J lost 2 bases, and 14 bases lay in between. The germline CDR1 and CDR2 sequences are SGHNT and YYREEE (reference sequence). The CDR3 region has the DNA TGTGCCAGCAGCGCCCCCGGGGGTACCACAGATACGCAGTATTTT. Translating gives CASSAPGGTTDTQYF.

The rearrangement links TRBV7-2 to TRBJ2-5; a weak D match, TRBD2 (6 bases). Germline CDR1 is SGHTA and CDR2 is FQGNSA. V was shortened by 0 bases and J by 5 bases, with 10 bases between the two germline ends. The CDR3 runs 14 residues. The CDR3 region is CASSLAGGVETQYF. The CDR3 coding sequence is TGTGCCAGCAGCTTAGCGGGAGGCGTTGAGACCCAGTACTTC.

This clone occurred a few times. V is TRBV28 and J is TRBJ1-1, with 8 nucleotides matching TRBD1. The CDR3 covers 14 residues. Germline lookup yields CDR1 MDHEN and CDR2 SYDVKM. Trimming took 6 bases from V and 3 from J; bases not matched to a gene: 6. CDR3 region: CASREGQVHTEAFF. Written as DNA, the CDR3 is TGTGCCAGCAGAGAGGGACAGGTCCACACTGAAGCTTTCTTT.

This chain uses TRBV5-4 with TRBJ2-1; 10 bases fit TRBD2. This CDR3 is 15 amino acids long. V trimming: 4 bases; J trimming: 5 bases; junction bases outside the gene matches: 6. CDR1 and CDR2 from the germline V gene are SGHNT and YYREEE (reference sequence). CDR3 region: CASSRWTSGNNEQFF. CDR3 bases: TGTGCCAGCAGCCGTTGGACTAGCGGAAACAATGAGCAGTTCTTC.